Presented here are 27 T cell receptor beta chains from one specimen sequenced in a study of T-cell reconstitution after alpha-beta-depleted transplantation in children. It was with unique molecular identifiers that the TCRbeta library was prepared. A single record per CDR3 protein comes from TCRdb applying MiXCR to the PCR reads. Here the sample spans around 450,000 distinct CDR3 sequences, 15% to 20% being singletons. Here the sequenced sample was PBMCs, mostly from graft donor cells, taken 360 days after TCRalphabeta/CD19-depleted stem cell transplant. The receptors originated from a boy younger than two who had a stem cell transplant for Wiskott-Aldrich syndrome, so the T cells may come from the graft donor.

CDR3 coding DNA: TGTGCCAGCAGTTTAAGGGCTAGCGGGAGTGGCGAGCAGTACTTC. Translating it yields CASSLRASGSGEQYF. The V gene is TRBV12-3 or TRBV12-4, the J gene TRBJ2-7; 10 bases agree with TRBD2. The CDR3 is 15 residues long. V was clipped by 2 bases and J by 6 bases; unmatched bases: 7.

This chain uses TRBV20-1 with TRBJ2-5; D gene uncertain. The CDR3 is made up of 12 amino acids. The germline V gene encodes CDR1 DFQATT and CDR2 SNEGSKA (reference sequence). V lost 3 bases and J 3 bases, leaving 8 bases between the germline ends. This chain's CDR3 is CSASIVKETQYF. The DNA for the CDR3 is TGCAGTGCTAGTATAGTAAAAGAGACCCAGTACTTC.

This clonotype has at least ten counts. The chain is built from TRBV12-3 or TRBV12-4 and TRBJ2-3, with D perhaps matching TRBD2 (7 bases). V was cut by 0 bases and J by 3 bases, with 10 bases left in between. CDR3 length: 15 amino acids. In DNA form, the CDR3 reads TGTGCCAGCAGTTTAGCGGGGGGGCTTACAGATACGCAGTATTTT. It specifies CASSLAGGLTDTQYF.

The CDR3 protein is CASSSTGGFGEQYF. The CDR3, as DNA: TGTGCCAGCAGCTCGACAGGGGGCTTCGGCGAGCAGTACTTC. The chain links TRBV7-8 to TRBJ2-7; 10 bases map to TRBD1. Germline V gene sequence: CDR1 SGHVS, CDR2 FQNEAQ. The CDR3 is made up of 14 amino acids. The trim removed 4 bases at V and 6 bases at J, leaving 6 bases unmatched.

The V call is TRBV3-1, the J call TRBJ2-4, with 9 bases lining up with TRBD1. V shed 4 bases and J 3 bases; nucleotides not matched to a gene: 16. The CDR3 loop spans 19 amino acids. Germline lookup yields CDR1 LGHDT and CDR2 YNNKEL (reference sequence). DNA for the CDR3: TGTGCCAGCAGCCCCCTCCTGGGACAGGGTCCCCCCCACAAAAACATTCAGTACTTC. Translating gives CASSPLLGQGPPHKNIQYF. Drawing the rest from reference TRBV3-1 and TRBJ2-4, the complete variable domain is DTAVSQTPKYLVTQMGNDKSIKCEQNLGHDTMYWYKQDSKKFLKIMFSYNNKELIINETVPNRFSPKSPDKAHLNLHINSLELGDSAVYFCASSPLLGQGPPHKNIQYFGAGTRLSVL.

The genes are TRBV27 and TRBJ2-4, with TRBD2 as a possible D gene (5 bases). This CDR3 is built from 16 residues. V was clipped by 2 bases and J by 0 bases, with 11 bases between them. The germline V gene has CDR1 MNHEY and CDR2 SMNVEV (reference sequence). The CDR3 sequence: CASSLQRGLAKNIQYF. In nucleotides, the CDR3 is TGTGCCAGCAGTTTACAGAGAGGGTTAGCCAAAAACATTCAGTACTTC.

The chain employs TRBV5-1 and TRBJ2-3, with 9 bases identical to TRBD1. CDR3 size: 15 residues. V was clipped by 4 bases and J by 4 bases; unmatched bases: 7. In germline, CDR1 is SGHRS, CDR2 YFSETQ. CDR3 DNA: TGCGCCAGCAGCCGCCGGGACAGGGATTCAGATACGCAGTATTTT. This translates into CASSRRDRDSDTQYF.

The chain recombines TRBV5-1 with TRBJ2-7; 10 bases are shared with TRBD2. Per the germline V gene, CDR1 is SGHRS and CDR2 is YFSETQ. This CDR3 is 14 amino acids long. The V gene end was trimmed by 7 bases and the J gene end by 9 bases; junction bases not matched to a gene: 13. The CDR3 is CASALAGARGGQYF. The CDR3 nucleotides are TGCGCCAGCGCCCTAGCGGGAGCCCGGGGGGGGCAGTACTTC.

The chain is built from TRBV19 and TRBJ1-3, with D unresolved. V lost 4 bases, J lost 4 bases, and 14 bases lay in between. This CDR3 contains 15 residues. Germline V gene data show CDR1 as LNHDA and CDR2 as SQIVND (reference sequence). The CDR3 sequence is CASSSGAAGGNTIYF. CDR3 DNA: TGTGCCAGTAGTAGCGGCGCAGCAGGAGGAAACACCATATATTTT.

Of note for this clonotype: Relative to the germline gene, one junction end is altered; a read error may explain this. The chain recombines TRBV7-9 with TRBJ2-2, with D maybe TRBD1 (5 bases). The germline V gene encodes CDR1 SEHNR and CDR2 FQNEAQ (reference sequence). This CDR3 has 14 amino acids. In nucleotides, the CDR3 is TGTGCCAGCGGCTTGGACACGTACACCGGGGAGCTGTTTTTT. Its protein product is CASGLDTYTGELFF.

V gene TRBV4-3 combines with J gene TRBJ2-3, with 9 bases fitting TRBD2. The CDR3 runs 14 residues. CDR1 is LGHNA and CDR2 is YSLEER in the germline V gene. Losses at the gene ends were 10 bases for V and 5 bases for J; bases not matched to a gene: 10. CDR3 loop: CATSWREGQDTQYF. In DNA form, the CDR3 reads TGCGCCACCTCCTGGCGGGAGGGCCAAGATACGCAGTATTTT.

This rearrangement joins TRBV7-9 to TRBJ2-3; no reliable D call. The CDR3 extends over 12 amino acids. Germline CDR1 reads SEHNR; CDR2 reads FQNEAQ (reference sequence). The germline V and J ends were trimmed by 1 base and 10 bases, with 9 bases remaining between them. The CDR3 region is CASSLGIWSQYF. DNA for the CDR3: TGTGCCAGCAGCTTAGGGATTTGGTCGCAGTATTTT. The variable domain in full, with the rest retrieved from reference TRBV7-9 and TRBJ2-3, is DTGVSQNPRHKITKRGQNVTFRCDPISEHNRLYWYRQTLGQGPEFLTYFQNEAQLEKSRLLSDRFSAERPKGSFSTLEIQRTEQGDSAMYLCASSLGIWSQYFGPGTRLTVL.

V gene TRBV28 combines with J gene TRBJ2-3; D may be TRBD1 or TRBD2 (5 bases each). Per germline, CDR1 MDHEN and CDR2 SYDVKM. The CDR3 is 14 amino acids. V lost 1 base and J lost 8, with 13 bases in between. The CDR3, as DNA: TGTGCCAGCAGTTTATTCAGGCGAGGGGCTACGCAGTATTTT. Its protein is CASSLFRRGATQYF.

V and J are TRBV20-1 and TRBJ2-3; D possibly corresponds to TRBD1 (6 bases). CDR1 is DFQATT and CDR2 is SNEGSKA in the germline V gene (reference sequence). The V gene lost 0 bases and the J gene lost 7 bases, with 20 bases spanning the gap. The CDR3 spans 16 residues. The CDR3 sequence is CSARDLGAGTPNTQYF. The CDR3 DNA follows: TGCAGTGCTAGAGATTTGGGGGCAGGGACCCCTAATACGCAGTATTTT.

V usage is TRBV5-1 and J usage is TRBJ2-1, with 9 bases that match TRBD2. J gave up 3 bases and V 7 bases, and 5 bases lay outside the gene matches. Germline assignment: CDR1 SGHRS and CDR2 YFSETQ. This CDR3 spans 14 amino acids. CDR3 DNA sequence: TGCGCCAGCCGCAGACTAGCGGTCTACAATGAGCAGTTCTTC. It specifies CASRRLAVYNEQFF.

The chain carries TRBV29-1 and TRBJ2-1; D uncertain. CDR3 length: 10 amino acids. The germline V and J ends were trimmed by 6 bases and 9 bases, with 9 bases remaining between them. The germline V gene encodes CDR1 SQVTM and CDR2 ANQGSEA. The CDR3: CSVKESEQFF. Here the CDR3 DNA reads TGCAGCGTAAAGGAAAGTGAGCAGTTCTTC.

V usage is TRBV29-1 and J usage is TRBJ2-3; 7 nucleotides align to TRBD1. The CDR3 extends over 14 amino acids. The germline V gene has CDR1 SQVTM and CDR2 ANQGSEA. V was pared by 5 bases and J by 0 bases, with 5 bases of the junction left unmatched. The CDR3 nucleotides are TGCAGCGTTATAAAGACAGGGAGCACAGATACGCAGTATTTT. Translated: CSVIKTGSTDTQYF.

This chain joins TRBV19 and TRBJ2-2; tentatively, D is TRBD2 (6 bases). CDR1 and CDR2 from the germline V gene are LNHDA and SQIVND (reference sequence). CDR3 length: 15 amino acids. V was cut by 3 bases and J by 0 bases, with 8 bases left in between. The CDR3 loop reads CASSIRGSNTGELFF. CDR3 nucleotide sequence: TGTGCCAGTAGTATCCGGGGGTCGAACACCGGGGAGCTGTTTTTT.

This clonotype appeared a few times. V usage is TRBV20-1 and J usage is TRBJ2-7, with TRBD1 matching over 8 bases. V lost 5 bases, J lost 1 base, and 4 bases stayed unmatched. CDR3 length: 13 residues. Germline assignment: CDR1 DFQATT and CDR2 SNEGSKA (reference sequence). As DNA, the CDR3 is TGCAGTGCTGGGGGGACAGGTTCCTACGAGCAGTACTTC. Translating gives CSAGGTGSYEQYF.

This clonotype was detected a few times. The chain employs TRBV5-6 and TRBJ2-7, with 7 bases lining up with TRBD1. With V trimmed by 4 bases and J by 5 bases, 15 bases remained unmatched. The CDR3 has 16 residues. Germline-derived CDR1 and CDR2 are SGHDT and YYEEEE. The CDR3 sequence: CASSHGTVNFPDEQYF. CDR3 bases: TGTGCCAGCAGCCACGGGACAGTGAACTTCCCGGACGAGCAGTACTTC.

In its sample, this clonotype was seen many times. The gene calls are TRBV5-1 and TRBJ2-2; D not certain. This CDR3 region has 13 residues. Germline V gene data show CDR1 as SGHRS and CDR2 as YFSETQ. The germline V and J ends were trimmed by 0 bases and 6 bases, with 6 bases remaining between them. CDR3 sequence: CASSLVGSGELFF. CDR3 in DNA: TGCGCCAGCAGCTTGGTGGGGTCCGGGGAGCTGTTTTTT.

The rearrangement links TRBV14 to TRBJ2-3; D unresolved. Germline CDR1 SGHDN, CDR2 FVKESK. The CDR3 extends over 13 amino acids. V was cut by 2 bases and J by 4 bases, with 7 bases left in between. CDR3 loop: CASSQLGSDTQYF. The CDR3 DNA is TGTGCCAGCAGCCAATTGGGTTCAGATACGCAGTATTTT. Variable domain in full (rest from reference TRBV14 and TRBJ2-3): EAGVTQFPSHSVIEKGQTVTLRCDPISGHDNLYWYRRVMGKEIKFLLHFVKESKQDESGMPNNRFLAERTGGTYSTLKVQPAELEDSGVYFCASSQLGSDTQYFGPGTRLTVL.

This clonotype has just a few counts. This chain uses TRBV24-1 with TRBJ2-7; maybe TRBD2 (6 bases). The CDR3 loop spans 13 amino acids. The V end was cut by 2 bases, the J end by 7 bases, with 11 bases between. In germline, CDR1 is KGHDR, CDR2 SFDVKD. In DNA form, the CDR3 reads TGTGCCACCAGTGATTGGGGGGAAAGGGAGCAGTACTTC. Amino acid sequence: CATSDWGEREQYF.

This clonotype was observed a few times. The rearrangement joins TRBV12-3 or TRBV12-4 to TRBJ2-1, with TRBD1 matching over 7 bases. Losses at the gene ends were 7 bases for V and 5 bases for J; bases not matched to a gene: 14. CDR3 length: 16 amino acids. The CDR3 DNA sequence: TGTGCCAGCAACCCGACCCGGGACAGAGGCCACAATGAGCAGTTCTTC. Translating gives CASNPTRDRGHNEQFF.

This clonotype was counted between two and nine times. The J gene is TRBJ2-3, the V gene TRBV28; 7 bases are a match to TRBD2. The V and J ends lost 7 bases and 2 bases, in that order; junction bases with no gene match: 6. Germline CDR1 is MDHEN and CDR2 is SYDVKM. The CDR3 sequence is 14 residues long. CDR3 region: CASMSGAPTDTQYF. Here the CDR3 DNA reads TGTGCCAGCATGAGCGGGGCCCCCACAGATACGCAGTATTTT. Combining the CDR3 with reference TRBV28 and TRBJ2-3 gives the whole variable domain DVKVTQSSRYLVKRTGEKVFLECVQDMDHENMFWYRQDPGLGLRLIYFSYDVKMKEKGDIPEGYSVSREKKERFSLILESASTNQTSMYLCASMSGAPTDTQYFGPGTRLTVL.

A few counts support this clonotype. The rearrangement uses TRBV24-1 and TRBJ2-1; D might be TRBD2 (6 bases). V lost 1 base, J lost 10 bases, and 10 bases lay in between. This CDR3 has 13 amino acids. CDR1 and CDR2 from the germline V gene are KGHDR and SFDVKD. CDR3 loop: CATSDFGRGEQFF. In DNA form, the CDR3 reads TGTGCCACCAGTGATTTCGGGAGAGGGGAGCAGTTCTTC.

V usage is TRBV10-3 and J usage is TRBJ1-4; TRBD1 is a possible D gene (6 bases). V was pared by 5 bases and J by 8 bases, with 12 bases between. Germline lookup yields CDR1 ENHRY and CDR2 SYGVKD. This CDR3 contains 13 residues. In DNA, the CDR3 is TGTGCCATCAGTCGCGGAGGGGGGGAAAAACTGTTTTTT. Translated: CAISRGGGEKLFF.